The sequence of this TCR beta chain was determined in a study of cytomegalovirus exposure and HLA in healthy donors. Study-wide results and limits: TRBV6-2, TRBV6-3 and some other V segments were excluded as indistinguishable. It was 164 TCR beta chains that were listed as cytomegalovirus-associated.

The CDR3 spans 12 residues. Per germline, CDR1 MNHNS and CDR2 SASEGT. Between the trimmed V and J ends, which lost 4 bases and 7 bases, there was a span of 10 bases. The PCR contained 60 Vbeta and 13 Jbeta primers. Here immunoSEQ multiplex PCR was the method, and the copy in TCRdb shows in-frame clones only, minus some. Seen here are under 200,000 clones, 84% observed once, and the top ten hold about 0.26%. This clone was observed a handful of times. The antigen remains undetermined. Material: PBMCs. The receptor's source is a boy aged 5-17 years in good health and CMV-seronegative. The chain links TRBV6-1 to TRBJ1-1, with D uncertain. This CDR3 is CASSVGVHEAFF. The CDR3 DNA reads TGTGCCAGCAGTGTTGGAGTTCATGAAGCTTTCTTT.